The clone carrying this T cell receptor (beta chain) was seen a few times. V dropped 6 bases and J dropped 5 bases, with 6 bases sitting between them. CDR3 length equals 11 residues. CDR1 is MNHEY and CDR2 is SVGAGI in the germline V gene. These data come from a study of PD-1 blockade in classical Hodgkin lymphoma. The data were produced by immunoSEQ multiplex PCR, yet TCRdb's version contains in-frame clones alone and is incomplete. The sample contains about 30,000 clones, around 79% of which appear only once. This sample's time point: cycle 4 day 1 (C4D1), after 6 weeks of nivolumab. Each patient experienced a relapse that followed autologous stem cell transplantation, and brentuximab vedotin exposure varied.

The TCR comes from a human donor with classical Hodgkin lymphoma. Sequenced material: peripheral blood mononuclear cells (PBMCs), taken before the fourth cycle of nivolumab. The chain recombines TRBV6-5 with TRBJ2-3; either TRBD1 or TRBD2 may supply D (5 bases each). CDR3 in amino acids: CASRRGDTQYF. Here the CDR3 DNA reads TGTGCCAGCAGGAGGGGAGATACGCAGTATTTT.